Shown below are 9 T cell receptor beta chains from a single sample sequenced in a study of T cells in Graves' hyperthyroidism and ophthalmopathy. Researchers took RNA transcripts and amplified the TCR beta CDR3 regions from them. The primer set for the first-round RT-PCR of the TCR CDR3 was HTBI. TCRdb reprocessed the multiplex PCR reads with MiXCR, giving one entry per CDR3 protein. Among around 700,000 distinct CDR3 sequences, under 45% were seen once, and the ten largest hold around 30%. Sequenced sample: blood. The receptor set was obtained from a woman in her 40s with Graves' hyperthyroidism.

The table lists this clonotype with many counts. The genes are TRBV6-4 and TRBJ1-5, with a possible D match to TRBD1 (5 bases). The CDR3 runs to 14 residues. Trimming pared 8 bases from V and 1 base from J, leaving 12 bases between. The V gene's germline CDR1 is MRHNA and CDR2 SNTAGT. The DNA for the CDR3 is TGTGCCAGCCCGGGGCGGACGAGCAATCAGCCCCAGCATTTT. It translates to CASPGRTSNQPQHF.

Only a few counts were recorded for this clonotype. V is TRBV25-1 and J is TRBJ2-7; possible D gene TRBD2, 6 bases. Germline loops: CDR1 MGHDK, CDR2 SYGVNS. The CDR3 is 14 residues long. Trimming pared 7 bases from V and 1 base from J, leaving 14 bases between. This chain's CDR3 is CASNYRRESYEQYF. CDR3 in DNA: TGTGCCAGCAATTATCGGCGGGAATCCTACGAGCAGTACTTC.

The table lists this clonotype with many counts. This chain uses TRBV25-1 with TRBJ1-6, with D maybe TRBD1 (5 bases). Germline values: CDR1 MGHDK, CDR2 SYGVNS. The length of the CDR3 is 13 residues. Trimming took off 7 bases at V and 9 bases at J, with 13 bases between the two ends. CDR3 amino acids: CASTNGGVSPLHF. In DNA form, the CDR3 reads TGTGCCAGCACCAACGGGGGGGTTTCACCCCTCCACTTT.

V gene TRBV10-3 combines with J gene TRBJ2-7; D is tentatively TRBD1 or TRBD2 (5 bases each). This CDR3 has 14 residues. V dropped 10 bases and J dropped 0 bases, with 16 bases sitting between them. The germline V gene has CDR1 ENHRY and CDR2 SYGVKD. CDR3 sequence reads: CASERGEGSYEQYF. CDR3 sequence (DNA): TGTGCCAGCGAGAGAGGGGAAGGCTCCTACGAGCAGTACTTC.

This clonotype was counted many times. The CDR3, as DNA: TGCAGTGCTAGAGAACAGGAAAGAGGAAATCAGCCCCAGCATTTT. Translating it yields CSAREQERGNQPQHF. V gene TRBV20-1 combines with J gene TRBJ1-5, with D possibly being TRBD1 (5 bases). This CDR3 is 15 amino acids long. V was trimmed by 0 bases and J by 4 bases, leaving 13 bases between them. From germline, CDR1 is DFQATT and CDR2 SNEGSKA (reference sequence).

With respect to this clonotype: A read error may be the cause here, since a much bigger clone is one base away. CDR3 sequence (DNA): TGTGCCAGCAGCCAAAGGCCGGTCCAAGAGACCCAGTACTTC. Translating gives CASSQRPVQETQYF. V is TRBV7-9 and J is TRBJ2-5; D unresolved. The CDR3 is 14 residues long. Trimming cost V 5 bases and J 1 base, with 11 bases left between them. Germline V gene lookup returns CDR1 SEHNR and CDR2 FQNEAQ (reference sequence).

This clonotype has more than one count but fewer than ten. This chain uses TRBV19 with TRBJ1-1, with D possibly matching TRBD1 (5 bases). This CDR3 region has 13 residues. Trimming took 8 bases from V and 4 from J, leaving 14 bases between them. Germline-derived CDR1 and CDR2 are LNHDA and SQIVND (reference sequence). In DNA, the CDR3 is TGTGCCAGTCAAGGACCCCAGGGCACTGAAGCTTTCTTT. This sequence encodes CASQGPQGTEAFF.

Remarks on this clonotype: This clone may be a read error of a much larger clone one base away. J is TRBJ1-6 and V is TRBV7-9; D gene unclear. The CDR3 is made up of 16 amino acids. V was cut by 1 base and J by 0 bases, with 7 bases left in between. The V gene's germline CDR1 is SEHNR and CDR2 FQNEAQ (reference sequence). CDR3 in DNA: TGTGCCAGCAGCTTAGATGCCCGCTCCTATAATTCACCCCTCCACTTT. It is translated as CASSLDARSYNSPLHF.

J is TRBJ2-7 and V is TRBV7-9; D call uncertain. Germline V CDR1 and CDR2: SEHNR, FQNEAQ (reference sequence). The CDR3 length is 14 residues. V lost 5 bases and J 3 bases, leaving 14 bases between the germline ends. As DNA, the CDR3 is TGTGCCAGCAGCCAGTCGCCATCCTACTACGAGCAGTACTTC. As protein: CASSQSPSYYEQYF. The full variable domain, completed using reference TRBV7-9 and TRBJ2-7, is DTGVSQNPRHKITKRGQNVTFRCDPISEHNRLYWYRQTLGQGPEFLTYFQNEAQLEKSRLLSDRFSAERPKGSFSTLEIQRTEQGDSAMYLCASSQSPSYYEQYFGPGTRLTVT.